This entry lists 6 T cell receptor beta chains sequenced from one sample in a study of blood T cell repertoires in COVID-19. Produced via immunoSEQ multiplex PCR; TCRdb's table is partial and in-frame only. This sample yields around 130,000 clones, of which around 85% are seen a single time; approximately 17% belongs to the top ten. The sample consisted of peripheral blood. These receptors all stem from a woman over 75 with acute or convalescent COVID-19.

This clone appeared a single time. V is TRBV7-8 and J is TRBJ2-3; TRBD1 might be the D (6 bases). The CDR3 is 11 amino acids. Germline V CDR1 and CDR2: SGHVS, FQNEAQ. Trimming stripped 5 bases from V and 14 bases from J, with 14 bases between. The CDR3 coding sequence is TGTGCCAGCAGCCTTGGACAGCGCACGTATTTT. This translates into CASSLGQRTYF.

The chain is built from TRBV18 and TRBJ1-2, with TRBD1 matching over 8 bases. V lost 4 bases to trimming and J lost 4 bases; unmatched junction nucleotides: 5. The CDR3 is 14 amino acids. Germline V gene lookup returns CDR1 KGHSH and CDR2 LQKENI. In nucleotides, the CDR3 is TGTGCCAGCTCACGAGACAGGGGAGGCTATGGCTACACCTTC. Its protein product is CASSRDRGGYGYTF.

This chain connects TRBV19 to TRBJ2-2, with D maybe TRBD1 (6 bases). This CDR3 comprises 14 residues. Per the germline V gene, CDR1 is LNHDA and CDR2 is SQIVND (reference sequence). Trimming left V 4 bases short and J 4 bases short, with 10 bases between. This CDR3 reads CASSRQVTTGELFF. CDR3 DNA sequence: TGTGCCAGTAGTAGACAGGTCACCACCGGGGAGCTGTTTTTT.

This chain's CDR3 is CASSRLDRGRETQYF. The CDR3 DNA is TGTGCCAGCAGCCGTCTCGACAGGGGGCGGGAGACCCAGTACTTC. V gene TRBV6-2 or TRBV6-3 combines with J gene TRBJ2-5; 10 bases line up with TRBD1. After removal of 6 bases from V and 5 bases from J, the junction contained 9 bases not matched to a gene. The CDR3 consists of 15 residues. Germline V gives CDR1 MNHEY, CDR2 SVGEGT.

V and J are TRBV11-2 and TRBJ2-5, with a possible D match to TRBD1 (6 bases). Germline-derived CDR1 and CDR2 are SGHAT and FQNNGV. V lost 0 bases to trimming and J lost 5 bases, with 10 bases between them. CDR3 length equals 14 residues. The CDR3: CASSLERGSETQYF. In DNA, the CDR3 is TGTGCCAGCAGCTTAGAGAGGGGGTCGGAGACCCAGTACTTC.

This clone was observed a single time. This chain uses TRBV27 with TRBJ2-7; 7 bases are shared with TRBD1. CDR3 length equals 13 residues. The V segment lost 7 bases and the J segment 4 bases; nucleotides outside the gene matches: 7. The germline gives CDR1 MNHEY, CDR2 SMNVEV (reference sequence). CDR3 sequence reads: CASNRQGSYEQYF. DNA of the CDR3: TGTGCCAGCAATCGACAGGGAAGTTACGAGCAGTACTTC.